This T cell receptor beta chain was identified during a study of blood T cell repertoires in COVID-19. Overall study: The origin of the acute and convalescent COVID-19 samples was the United States, Italy and Spain. T cells, B-cell-depleted T cells, or PBMCs provided the cDNA or gDNA that served as material.

Authors' analysis steps: The authors estimated nucleated cell counts from reference gene primer amplification. Method: immunoSEQ multiplex PCR; TCRdb's copy keeps in-frame clones and lacks some. The DNA gave D and trimming, while V, J and clone size come from that table. This sample carries some 75,000 clones, around nine tenths of them seen once, and the ten largest clones take 2.5% to 3%. The CDR3 is made up of 19 amino acids. Per the germline V gene, CDR1 is MNHNS and CDR2 is SASEGT. Germline trimming cut 4 bases from V and 2 bases from J; bases unmatched to any gene: 13. Sequences were obtained from peripheral blood. This TCR was sampled from a man between 65 and 85 years old with active or convalescent COVID-19. The chain links TRBV6-1 to TRBJ2-2, with 10 positions matching TRBD2. The CDR3 is CASSAHPPGTSANTGELFF. The CDR3 region has the DNA TGTGCCAGCAGTGCTCACCCCCCCGGGACTAGCGCCAACACCGGGGAGCTGTTTTTT.